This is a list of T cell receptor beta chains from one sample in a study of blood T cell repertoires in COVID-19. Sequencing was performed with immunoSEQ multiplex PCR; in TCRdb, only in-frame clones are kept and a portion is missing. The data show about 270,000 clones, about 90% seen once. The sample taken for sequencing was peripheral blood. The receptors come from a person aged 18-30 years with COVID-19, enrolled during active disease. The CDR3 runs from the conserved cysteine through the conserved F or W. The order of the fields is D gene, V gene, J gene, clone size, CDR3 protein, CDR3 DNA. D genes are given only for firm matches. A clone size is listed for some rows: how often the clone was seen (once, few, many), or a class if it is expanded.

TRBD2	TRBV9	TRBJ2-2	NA	CASSSGTSGRAGELFF	TGTGCCAGCAGCTCCGGGACTAGCGGGAGAGCCGGGGAGCTGTTTTTT
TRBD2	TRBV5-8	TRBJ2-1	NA	CASSLGLAGGLEQFF	TGTGCCAGCAGCTTGGGCCTAGCGGGAGGGCTGGAGCAGTTCTTC
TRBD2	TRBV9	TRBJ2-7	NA	CASSVSGRTDEQYF	TGTGCCAGCAGCGTTAGCGGGAGAACCGACGAGCAGTACTTC
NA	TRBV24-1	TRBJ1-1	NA	CATSARTAGHTEAFF	TGTGCCACCAGTGCCCGCACGGCGGGGCACACTGAAGCTTTCTTT
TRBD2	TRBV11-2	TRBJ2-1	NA	CASSTQLGGRVYNEQFF	TGTGCCAGCAGCACGCAACTGGGCGGGAGGGTCTACAATGAGCAGTTCTTC
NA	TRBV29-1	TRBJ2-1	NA	CSVIGRGHSSYNEQFF	TGCAGCGTAATCGGAAGGGGACACAGCTCCTACAATGAGCAGTTCTTC
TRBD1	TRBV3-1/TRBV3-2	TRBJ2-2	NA	CASSLGQAAGELFF	TGTGCCAGCAGCCTCGGACAGGCGGCCGGGGAGCTGTTTTTT
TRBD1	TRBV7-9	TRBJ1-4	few	CASSWSGTGHEKLFF	TGTGCCAGCAGCTGGTCCGGGACAGGACATGAAAAACTGTTTTTT
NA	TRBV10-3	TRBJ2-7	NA	CAISESARREQYF	TGTGCCATCAGTGAGTCTGCCCGGAGGGAGCAGTACTTC
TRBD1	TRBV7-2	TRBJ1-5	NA	CASSLGGQRGNQPQHF	TGTGCCAGCAGCTTAGGGGGACAGAGGGGCAATCAGCCCCAGCATTTT
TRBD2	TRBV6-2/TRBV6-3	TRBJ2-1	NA	CASSSRGLAGSTGNEQFF	TGTGCCAGCAGTTCGCGCGGACTAGCGGGCTCGACTGGCAATGAGCAGTTCTTC
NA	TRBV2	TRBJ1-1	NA	CASSTGSYAEAFF	TGTGCCAGCAGTACAGGGAGTTATGCTGAAGCTTTCTTT
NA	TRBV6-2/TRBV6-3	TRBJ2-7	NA	CASSYSGIWGYEQYF	TGTGCCAGCAGTTACTCCGGGATCTGGGGCTACGAGCAGTACTTC